This T cell receptor beta chain comes out of a study of identical twins. This clonotype was detected only a few times. TCRdb called the 5' RACE reads again in MiXCR, with one record for every CDR3 protein. The sample has about 280,000 distinct CDR3 sequences, around 8.8% seen once. CDR1 is SEHNR and CDR2 is FQNEAQ in the germline V gene (reference sequence). Trimming cost V 3 bases and J 11 bases, with 16 bases left between them. CDR3 length: 13 residues. These data are also associated with another study on yellow fever vaccine responses in identical twins.

This TCR was sampled from a woman aged 18-35 years in good health. Material for sequencing was memory (CD45RO+) T cells sorted from blood. The V and J genes are TRBV7-9 and TRBJ1-1; a weak D match, TRBD1 (6 bases). The DNA of the CDR3 is TGTGCCAGCAGCTTCGGACGTAGGGGGGGTGCTTTCTTT. Protein sequence: CASSFGRRGGAFF.